A single sample gave rise to the 3 T cell receptor beta chains below, sequenced in a study of long-term antiretroviral therapy in people with HIV. The immunoSEQ assay was v3.0, run at survey level. Method: immunoSEQ multiplex PCR; TCRdb's copy keeps in-frame clones and lacks some. This table has 20,000 to 25,000 clones, 80% to 90% appearing once. The sequencing here drew on unsorted PBMCs, taken 2.5 to 2.7 years after starting antiretroviral therapy. The source of these receptors is a woman aged 45 to 65 with HIV.

The chain recombines TRBV10-3 with TRBJ1-1; 7 bases match TRBD1. Germline loops: CDR1 ENHRY, CDR2 SYGVKD. The CDR3 consists of 15 residues. Germline trimming cut 0 bases from V and 4 bases from J; bases unmatched to any gene: 5. CDR3 sequence (DNA): TGTGCCATCAGTGAGTCGCAGGGGGGGAGCACTGAAGCTTTCTTT. Translation gives CAISESQGGSTEAFF.

The chain joins TRBV19 to TRBJ2-1, with D tentatively TRBD2 (6 bases). The CDR3 is made up of 13 amino acids. The V end lost 3 bases, the J end lost 9 bases, and 12 bases lay between the germline ends. CDR1 and CDR2 from the germline V gene are LNHDA and SQIVND (reference sequence). CDR3 protein: CASSILAMAEQFF. CDR3 sequence (DNA): TGTGCCAGTAGTATCCTAGCGATGGCTGAGCAGTTCTTC. The full variable domain, its missing parts supplied by reference TRBV19 and TRBJ2-1, is DGGITQSPKYLFRKEGQNVTLSCEQNLNHDAMYWYRQDPGQGLRLIYYSQIVNDFQKGDIAEGYSVSREKKESFPLTVTSAQKNPTAFYLCASSILAMAEQFFGPGTRLTVL.

J is TRBJ2-7 and V is TRBV29-1, with D possibly TRBD2 on 5 matching bases. Trimming left V 1 base short and J 2 bases short, with 15 bases between. There are 15 residues in the CDR3. Germline V lookup: CDR1 SQVTM, CDR2 ANQGSEA. Here the CDR3 DNA reads TGCAGCGTTGAAGGAGTAAAGGAGGACCCCTACGAGCAGTACTTC. Encoded protein: CSVEGVKEDPYEQYF.